The rows below give T cell receptor beta chains drawn from one sample of a study of shared clonotypes between healthy human individuals. Data came from immunoSEQ multiplex PCR; TCRdb stores just in-frame clones and leaves some out. The sample holds fewer than 1.4 million clones, about 84% seen once. Sequencing input: memory CD4+ T cells from PBMCs. Source of these receptors: a man between 18 and 29 years old in good health. Some clones in this sample may be carry-over from other donors' samples. CDR3s leave out the opening cysteine and the closing phenylalanine or tryptophan. The order of the fields is V gene, D gene, CDR3 length, CDR3 protein. A D gene is named only where the DNA matches it firmly.

TRBV29-1 | TRBD2 | 11 | SVERLAGGEQY
TRBV7-2 | - | 13 | ASSAGQSGTGELF
TRBV9 | - | 13 | ASSQNPGLRNEQF
TRBV11-3 | TRBD1 | 13 | ASSLAQGANNEQF
TRBV5-4 | - | 16 | ASSLEGLSREIIHEQY
TRBV5-6 | TRBD1 | 13 | ASSTPTGGGNTIY
TRBV7-2 | - | 12 | ARGGSNPADTQY
TRBV14 | - | 12 | ASSQGSRTGEAF
TRBV10-3 | - | 12 | AISVDQLHNEQF
TRBV7-9 | - | 14 | ASSLRTPSNTGELF
TRBV5-4 | TRBD1 | 12 | ASSSPGQGYGYT
TRBV14 | TRBD1 | 15 | ASKPGRRTGGSYEQY
TRBV4-1 | - | 14 | ASSRDTRGVNEKLF
TRBV27 | - | 15 | ASRQVANLINSYEQY
TRBV28 | - | 11 | ASSRSRATEAF
TRBV6-6 | TRBD1 | 11 | ASRPGTDNEQF
TRBV6-6 | - | 13 | ASTQSGTPNQPQH
TRBV5-5 | TRBD2 | 9 | ASGLDYEQY
TRBV11-1 | - | 14 | ASSSPGGADGTEAF
TRBV6-4 | - | 12 | ASSLALPTKGYT
TRBV11-2 | TRBD1 | 14 | ASSPNGGTGAEKLF
TRBV2 | - | 11 | ASGRVERQPQH
TRBV5-6 | - | 11 | ASSSAGIYEQY
TRBV2 | TRBD1 | 12 | ASTDRGQSYEQY
TRBV4-1 | - | 12 | ASSLEEGRTEAF
TRBV7-8 | - | 12 | ASSYIGANTEAF
TRBV29-1 | - | 10 | SVGAGDQPQH
TRBV5-1 | - | 10 | ASSSTEYEQY
TRBV11-2 | - | 13 | ASSPVGGRPYGYT
TRBV2 | TRBD2 | 14 | ASSEEAGGSYNEQF
TRBV29-1 | TRBD1 | 13 | SAHPGTGHLYGYT
TRBV4-2 | - | 11 | ASSRTSFYEQY
TRBV5-1 | TRBD1 | 13 | ASSLVDRGNTEAF
TRBV28 | - | 10 | ASTKENTEAF
TRBV9 | TRBD2 | 13 | ASSSTRGGENEQY
TRBV9 | - | 12 | ASSRTGQFYEQY
TRBV7-9 | - | 10 | ASSAPSYEQY
TRBV7-8 | - | 13 | ASSGERGWQETQY
TRBV11-3 | TRBD2 | 12 | ASTRGGGTDTQY
TRBV27 | TRBD1 | 13 | ASRPSGQGLWPQH
TRBV5-1 | - | 13 | ASSFGGTNTGELF
TRBV2 | TRBD1 | 12 | ASSQQGLRETQY
TRBV2 | TRBD1 | 12 | ASKGTAVNQPQH
TRBV2 | TRBD1 | 12 | ASTLGQLNTEAF
TRBV9 | - | 11 | ASSVGWGSGYT
TRBV6-6 | TRBD1 | 13 | ASSLSGQITYEQY
TRBV5-1 | - | 14 | ASSFGAGTPVVAQH
TRBV20-1 | - | 9 | SARAHYEQY
TRBV5-5 | - | 15 | ASSPHGGIATNEKLF
TRBV5-1 | TRBD2 | 14 | ASSPGTSGRFYEQY
TRBV15 | - | 10 | AITSGANVLT
TRBV2 | TRBD2 | 14 | ASSESLGRAVETQY